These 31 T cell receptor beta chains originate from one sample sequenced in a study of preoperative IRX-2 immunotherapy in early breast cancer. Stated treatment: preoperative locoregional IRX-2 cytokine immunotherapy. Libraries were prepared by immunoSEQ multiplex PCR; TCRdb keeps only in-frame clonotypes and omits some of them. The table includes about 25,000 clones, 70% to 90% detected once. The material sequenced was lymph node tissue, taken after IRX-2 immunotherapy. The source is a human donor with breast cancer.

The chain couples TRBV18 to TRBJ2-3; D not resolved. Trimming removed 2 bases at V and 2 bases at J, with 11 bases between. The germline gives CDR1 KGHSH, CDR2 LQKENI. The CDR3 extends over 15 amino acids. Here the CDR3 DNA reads TGTGCCAGCTCACCATTAAAGGAATCCACAGATACGCAGTATTTT. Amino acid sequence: CASSPLKESTDTQYF. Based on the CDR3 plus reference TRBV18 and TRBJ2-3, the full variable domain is NAGVMQNPRHLVRRRGQEARLRCSPMKGHSHVYWYRQLPEEGLKFMVYLQKENIIDESGMPKERFSAEFPKEGPSILRIQQVVRGDSAAYFCASSPLKESTDTQYFGPGTRLTVL.

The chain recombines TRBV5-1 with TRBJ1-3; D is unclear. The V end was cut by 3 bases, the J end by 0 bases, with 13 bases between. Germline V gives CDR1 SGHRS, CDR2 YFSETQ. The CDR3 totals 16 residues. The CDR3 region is CASSYASGSSGNTIYF. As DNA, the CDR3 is TGCGCCAGCAGCTATGCCTCGGGGAGCTCTGGAAACACCATATATTTT.

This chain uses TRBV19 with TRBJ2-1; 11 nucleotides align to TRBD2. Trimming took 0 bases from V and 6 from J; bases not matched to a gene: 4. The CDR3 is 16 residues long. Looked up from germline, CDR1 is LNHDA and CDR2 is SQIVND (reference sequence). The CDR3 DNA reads TGTGCCAGTAGTATAGAGGCTAGCGGGGGGATCAATGAGCAGTTCTTC. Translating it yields CASSIEASGGINEQFF.

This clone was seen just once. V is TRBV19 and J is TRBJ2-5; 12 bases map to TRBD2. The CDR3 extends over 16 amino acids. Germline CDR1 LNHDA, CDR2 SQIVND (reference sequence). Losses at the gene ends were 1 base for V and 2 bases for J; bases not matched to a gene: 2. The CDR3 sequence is CASSIVTSGGQETQYF. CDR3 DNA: TGTGCCAGTAGTATAGTGACTAGCGGGGGACAAGAGACCCAGTACTTC.

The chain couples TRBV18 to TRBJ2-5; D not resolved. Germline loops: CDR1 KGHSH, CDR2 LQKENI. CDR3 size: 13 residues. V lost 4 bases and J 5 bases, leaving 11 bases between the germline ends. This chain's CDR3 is CASSQPSSETQYF. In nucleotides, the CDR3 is TGTGCCAGCTCACAACCTTCGAGCGAGACCCAGTACTTC.

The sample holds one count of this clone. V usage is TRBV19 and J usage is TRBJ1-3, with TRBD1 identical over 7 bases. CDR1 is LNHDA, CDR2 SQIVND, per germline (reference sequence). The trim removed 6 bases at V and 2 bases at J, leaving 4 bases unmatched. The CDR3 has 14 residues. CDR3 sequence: CASRPQGTGNTIYF. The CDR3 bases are TGTGCCAGTAGGCCACAGGGGACTGGAAACACCATATATTTT.

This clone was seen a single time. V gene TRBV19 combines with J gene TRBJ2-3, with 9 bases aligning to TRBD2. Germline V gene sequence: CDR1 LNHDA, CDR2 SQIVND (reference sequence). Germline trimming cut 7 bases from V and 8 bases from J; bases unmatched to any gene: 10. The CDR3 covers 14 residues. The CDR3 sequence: CASTEAGGPSTQYF. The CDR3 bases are TGTGCCAGTACTGAGGCGGGGGGGCCCAGTACGCAGTATTTT.

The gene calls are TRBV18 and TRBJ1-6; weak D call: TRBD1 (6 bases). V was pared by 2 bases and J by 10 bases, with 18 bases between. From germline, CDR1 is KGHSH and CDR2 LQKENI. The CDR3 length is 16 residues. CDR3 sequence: CASSPSSGTIASPLHF. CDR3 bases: TGTGCCAGCTCACCAAGTTCCGGGACAATCGCCTCACCCCTCCACTTT.

The CDR3 DNA sequence: TGTGCCAGCAGTGAAGTTGGGCTGACCTACGAGCAGTACTTC. This codes for CASSEVGLTYEQYF. V is TRBV6-1 and J is TRBJ2-7, with D unresolved. Germline V gene sequence: CDR1 MNHNS, CDR2 SASEGT. This CDR3 has 14 amino acids. V lost 1 base and J 2 bases, leaving 9 bases between the germline ends.

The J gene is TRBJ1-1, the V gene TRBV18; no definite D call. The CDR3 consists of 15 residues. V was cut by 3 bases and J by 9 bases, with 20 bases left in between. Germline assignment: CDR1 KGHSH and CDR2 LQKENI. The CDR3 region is CASSPPRAAMDQAFF. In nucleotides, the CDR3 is TGTGCCAGCTCACCGCCCCGCGCGGCCATGGATCAAGCTTTCTTT.

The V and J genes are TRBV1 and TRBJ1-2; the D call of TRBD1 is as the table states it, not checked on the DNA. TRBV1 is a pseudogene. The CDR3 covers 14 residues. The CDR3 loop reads CASSQDPAVYGYTF. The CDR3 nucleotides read TGCGCCAGCAGCCAAGATCCTGCAGTCTATGGCTACACCTTC.

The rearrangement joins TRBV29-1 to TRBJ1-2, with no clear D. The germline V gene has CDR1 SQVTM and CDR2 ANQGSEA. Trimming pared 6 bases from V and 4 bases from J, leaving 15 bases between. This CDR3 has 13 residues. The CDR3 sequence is CSVGSLAIYGYTF. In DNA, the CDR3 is TGCAGCGTCGGTTCCTTAGCCATCTATGGCTACACCTTC.

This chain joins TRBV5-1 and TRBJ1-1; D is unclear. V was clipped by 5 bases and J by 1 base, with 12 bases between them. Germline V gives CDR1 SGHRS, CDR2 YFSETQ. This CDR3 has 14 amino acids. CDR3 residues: CASSTGAGNTEAFF. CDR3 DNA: TGCGCCAGCAGTACTGGAGCTGGGAACACTGAAGCTTTCTTT. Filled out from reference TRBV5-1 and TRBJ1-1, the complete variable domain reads KAGVTQTPRYLIKTRGQQVTLSCSPISGHRSVSWYQQTPGQGLQFLFEYFSETQRNKGNFPGRFSGRQFSNSRSEMNVSTLELGDSALYLCASSTGAGNTEAFFGQGTRLTVV.

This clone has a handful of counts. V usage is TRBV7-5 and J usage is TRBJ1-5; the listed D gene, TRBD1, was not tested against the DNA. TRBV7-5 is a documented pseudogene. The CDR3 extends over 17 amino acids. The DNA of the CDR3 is TGTGCCAGCAGCCATTGGACAGGGGGGTATAGCAATCAGCCCCAGCATTTT. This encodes CASSHWTGGYSNQPQHF.

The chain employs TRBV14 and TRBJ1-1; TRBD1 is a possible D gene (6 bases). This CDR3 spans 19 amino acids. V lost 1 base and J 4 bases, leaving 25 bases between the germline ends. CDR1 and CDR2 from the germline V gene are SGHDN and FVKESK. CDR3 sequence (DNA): TGTGCCAGCAGCCAAGTTTCCGCGTGGCAGGGGTTGCGGTTCACTGAAGCTTTCTTT. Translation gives CASSQVSAWQGLRFTEAFF.

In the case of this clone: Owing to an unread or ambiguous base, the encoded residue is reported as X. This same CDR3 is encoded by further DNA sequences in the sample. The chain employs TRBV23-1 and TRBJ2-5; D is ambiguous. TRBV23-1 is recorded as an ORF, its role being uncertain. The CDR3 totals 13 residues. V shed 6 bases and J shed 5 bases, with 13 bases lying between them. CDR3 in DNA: TGCGCCAGCAGCTTGGCCCTMGGGGAGACCCAGTACTTC. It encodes CASSLAXGETQYF. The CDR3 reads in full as CASSLALGETQYF.

In DNA, the CDR3 is TGTGCCAGCAGTTTACCAGGTTACACTGAAGCTTTCTTT. Its protein product is CASSLPGYTEAFF. This chain links TRBV28 with TRBJ1-1; no clear D. The ends were cut back, 2 bases at V and 3 bases at J, with 7 bases in the middle. The CDR3 consists of 13 residues. The germline gives CDR1 MDHEN, CDR2 SYDVKM.

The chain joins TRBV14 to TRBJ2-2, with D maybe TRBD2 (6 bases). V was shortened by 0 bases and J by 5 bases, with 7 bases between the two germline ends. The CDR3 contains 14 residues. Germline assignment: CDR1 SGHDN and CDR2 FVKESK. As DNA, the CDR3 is TGTGCCAGCAGCCAAGACCGGGGGACCGGGGAGCTGTTTTTT. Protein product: CASSQDRGTGELFF.

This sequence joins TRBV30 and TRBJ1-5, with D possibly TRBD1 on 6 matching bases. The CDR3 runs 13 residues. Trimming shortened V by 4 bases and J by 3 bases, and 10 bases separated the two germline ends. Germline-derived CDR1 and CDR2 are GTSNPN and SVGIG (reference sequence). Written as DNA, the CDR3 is TGTGCCTGGAATCGGGACATCAATCAGCCCCAGCATTTT. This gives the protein CAWNRDINQPQHF.

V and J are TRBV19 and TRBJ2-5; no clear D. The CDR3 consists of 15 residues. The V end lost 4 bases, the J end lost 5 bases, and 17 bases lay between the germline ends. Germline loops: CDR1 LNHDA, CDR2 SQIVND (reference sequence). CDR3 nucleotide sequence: TGTGCCAGTAGTACTGGCGGCAGGCTTGGGGAGACCCAGTACTTC. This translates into CASSTGGRLGETQYF.

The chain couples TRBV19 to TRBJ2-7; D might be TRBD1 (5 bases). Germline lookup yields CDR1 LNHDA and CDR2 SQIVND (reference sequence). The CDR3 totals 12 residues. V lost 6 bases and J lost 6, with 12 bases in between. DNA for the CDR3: TGTGCCAGTAGGAGTCTAGGGGCCGAGCAGTACTTC. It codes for CASRSLGAEQYF.

The CDR3, as DNA: TGCGCCAGCAGCCAAGATAAACAGAAATCTTTGAACAATGAGCAGTTCTTC. Protein: CASSQDKQKSLNNEQFF. The rearrangement uses TRBV1 and TRBJ2-1; TRBD1 is the table's D call and was not checked against the DNA. TRBV1 is annotated as a pseudogene. There are 17 residues in the CDR3.

For the CDR3, the DNA is TGCAGCGTTGAACAGGCGAACTATGGCTACACCTTC. Its protein product is CSVEQANYGYTF. The genes are TRBV29-1 and TRBJ1-2; no reliable D call. The CDR3 is made up of 12 amino acids. Trimming removed 2 bases from V and 2 bases from J, with 6 bases in between. The V gene's germline CDR1 is SQVTM and CDR2 ANQGSEA.

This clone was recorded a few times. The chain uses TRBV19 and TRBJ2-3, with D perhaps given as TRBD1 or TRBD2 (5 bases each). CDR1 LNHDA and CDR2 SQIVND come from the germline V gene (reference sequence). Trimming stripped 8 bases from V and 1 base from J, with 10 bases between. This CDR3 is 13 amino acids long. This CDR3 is CASSGRRTDTQYF. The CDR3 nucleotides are TGTGCCAGTTCGGGGCGCCGCACAGATACGCAGTATTTT.

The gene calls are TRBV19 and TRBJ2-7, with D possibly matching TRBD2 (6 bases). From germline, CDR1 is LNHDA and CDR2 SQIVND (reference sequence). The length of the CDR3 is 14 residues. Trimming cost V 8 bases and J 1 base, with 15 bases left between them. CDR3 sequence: CASDTGTASYEQYF. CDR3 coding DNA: TGTGCCAGTGATACCGGGACTGCTTCCTACGAGCAGTACTTC.

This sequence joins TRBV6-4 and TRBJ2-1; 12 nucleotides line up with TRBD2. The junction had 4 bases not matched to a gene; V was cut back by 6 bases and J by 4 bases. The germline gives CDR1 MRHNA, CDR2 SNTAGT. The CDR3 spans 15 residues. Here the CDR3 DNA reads TGTGCCAGCAGCCAACTAGCGGGGGGTTACAATGAGCAGTTCTTC. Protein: CASSQLAGGYNEQFF.

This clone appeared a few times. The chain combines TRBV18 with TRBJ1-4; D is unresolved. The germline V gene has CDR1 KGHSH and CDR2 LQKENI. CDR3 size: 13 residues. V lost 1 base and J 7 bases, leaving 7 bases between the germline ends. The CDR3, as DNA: TGTGCCAGCTCACCACAGTCGGGTGAAAAACTGTTTTTT. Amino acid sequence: CASSPQSGEKLFF.

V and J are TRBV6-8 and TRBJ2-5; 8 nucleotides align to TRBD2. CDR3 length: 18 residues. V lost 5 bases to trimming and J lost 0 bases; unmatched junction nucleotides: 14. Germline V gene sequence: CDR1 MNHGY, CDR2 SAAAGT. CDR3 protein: CASSDFLRGSGDQETQYF. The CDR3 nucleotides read TGTGCCAGCAGTGATTTTCTTCGGGGTAGCGGGGACCAAGAGACCCAGTACTTC.

CDR3 residues: CSVKRQLNEKLFF. CDR3 DNA: TGCAGCGTCAAGCGACAGCTTAATGAAAAACTGTTTTTT. The chain links TRBV29-1 to TRBJ1-4; D perhaps matches TRBD1 (5 bases). Germline values: CDR1 SQVTM, CDR2 ANQGSEA. The length of the CDR3 is 13 residues. Deletions cut 6 bases from V and 4 bases from J, with 12 bases between.

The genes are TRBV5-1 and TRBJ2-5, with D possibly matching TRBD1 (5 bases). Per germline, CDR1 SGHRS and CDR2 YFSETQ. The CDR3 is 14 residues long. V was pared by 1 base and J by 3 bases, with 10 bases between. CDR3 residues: CASSLYDREETQYF. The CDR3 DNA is TGCGCCAGCAGCTTGTATGACAGAGAAGAGACCCAGTACTTC.

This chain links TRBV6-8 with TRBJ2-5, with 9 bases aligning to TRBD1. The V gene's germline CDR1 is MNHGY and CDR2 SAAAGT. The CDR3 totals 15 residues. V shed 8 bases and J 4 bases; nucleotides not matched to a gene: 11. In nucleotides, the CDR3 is TGTGCCAGCGGAGTACAGGGGGCAATGGCAGAGACCCAGTACTTC. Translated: CASGVQGAMAETQYF.